This T cell receptor (beta chain) was sequenced in a study of long-term antiretroviral therapy in people with HIV. This clone appeared a single time. The antigen is undetermined. Before DNA extraction, roughly 0.85-10 million cryopreserved PBMC were held in the samples. Study-wide findings and caveats: Therapy changes, viral resistance and ART adherence were not documented in the available data. Post-ART diversity increased but stayed below transplant donor controls.

The immunoSEQ assay was v3.0, run at survey level. Profiled with immunoSEQ multiplex PCR; TCRdb holds only in-frame clones, not every one. The profile shows roughly 40,000 clones, more than 70% of them singletons. The starting material was unsorted PBMCs, obtained 3.1 years after starting antiretroviral therapy. This receptor was taken from a woman aged 45-60 years with HIV.

CDR3 protein: CASAKGTEAFF. As DNA, the CDR3 is TGTGCCAGCGCCAAGGGCACTGAAGCTTTCTTT. The V call is TRBV6-5, the J call TRBJ1-1, with D hard to call. Germline loops: CDR1 MNHEY, CDR2 SVGAGI. V was pared by 8 bases and J by 4 bases, with 8 bases between. CDR3 length: 11 residues.